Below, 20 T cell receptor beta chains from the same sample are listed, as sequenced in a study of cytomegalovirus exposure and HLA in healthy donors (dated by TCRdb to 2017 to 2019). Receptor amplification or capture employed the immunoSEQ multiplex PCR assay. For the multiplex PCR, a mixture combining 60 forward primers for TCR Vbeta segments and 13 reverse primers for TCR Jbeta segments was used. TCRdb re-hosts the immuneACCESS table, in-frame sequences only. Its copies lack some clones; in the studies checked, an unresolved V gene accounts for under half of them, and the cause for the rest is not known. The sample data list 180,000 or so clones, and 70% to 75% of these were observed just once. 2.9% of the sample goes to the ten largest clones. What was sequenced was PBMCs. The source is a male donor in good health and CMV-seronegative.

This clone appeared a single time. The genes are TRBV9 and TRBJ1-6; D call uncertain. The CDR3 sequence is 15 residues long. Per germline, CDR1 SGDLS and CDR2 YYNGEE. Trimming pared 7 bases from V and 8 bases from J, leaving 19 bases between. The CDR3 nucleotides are TGTGCCAGCTCCCCCTCCGGGAGGTATTATTCACCCCTCCACTTT. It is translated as CASSPSGRYYSPLHF.

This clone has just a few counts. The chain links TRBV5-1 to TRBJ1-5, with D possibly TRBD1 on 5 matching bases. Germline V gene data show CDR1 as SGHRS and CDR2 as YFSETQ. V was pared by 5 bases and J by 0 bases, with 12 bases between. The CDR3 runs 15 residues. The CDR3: CASRPTEVSNQPQHF. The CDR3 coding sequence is TGCGCCAGCAGACCGACAGAGGTTAGCAATCAGCCCCAGCATTTT.

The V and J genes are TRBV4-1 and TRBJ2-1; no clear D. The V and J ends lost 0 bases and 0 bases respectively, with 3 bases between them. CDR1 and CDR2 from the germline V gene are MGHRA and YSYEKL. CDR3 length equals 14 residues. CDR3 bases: TGCGCCAGCAGCCAAGAGAGCTCCTACAATGAGCAGTTCTTC. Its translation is CASSQESSYNEQFF.

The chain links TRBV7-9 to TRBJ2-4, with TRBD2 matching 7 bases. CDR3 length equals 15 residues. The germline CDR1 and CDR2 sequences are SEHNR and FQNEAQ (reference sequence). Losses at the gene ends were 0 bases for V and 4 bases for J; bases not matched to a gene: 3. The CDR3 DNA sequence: TGTGCCAGCAGCTTAGCTCCAGCGGGGAAAAACATTCAGTACTTC. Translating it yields CASSLAPAGKNIQYF.

CDR3 in DNA: TGTGCCAGCGTAGGACAGCACTACGAGCAGTACTTC. This sequence encodes CASVGQHYEQYF. V usage is TRBV6-5 and J usage is TRBJ2-7; TRBD1 might be the D (6 bases). CDR1 and CDR2 from the germline V gene are MNHEY and SVGAGI. Trimming removed 8 bases from V and 3 bases from J, with 11 bases in between. The CDR3 totals 12 residues.

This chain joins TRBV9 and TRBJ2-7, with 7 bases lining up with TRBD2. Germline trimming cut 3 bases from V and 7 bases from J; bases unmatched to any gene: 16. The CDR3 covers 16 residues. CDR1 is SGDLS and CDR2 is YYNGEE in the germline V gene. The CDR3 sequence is CASSAPTEGGGKEQYF. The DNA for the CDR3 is TGTGCCAGCAGCGCCCCTACTGAGGGCGGGGGTAAAGAGCAGTACTTC. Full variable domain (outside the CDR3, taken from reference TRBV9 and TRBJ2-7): DSGVTQTPKHLITATGQRVTLRCSPRSGDLSVYWYQQSLDQGLQFLIQYYNGEERAKGNILERFSAQQFPDLHSELNLSSLELGDSALYFCASSAPTEGGGKEQYFGPGTRLTVT.

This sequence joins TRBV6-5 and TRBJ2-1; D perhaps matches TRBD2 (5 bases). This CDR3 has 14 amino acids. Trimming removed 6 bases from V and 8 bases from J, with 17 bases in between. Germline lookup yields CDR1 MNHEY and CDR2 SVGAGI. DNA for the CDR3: TGTGCCAGCAGCTCCCCCCGGACTCCCCATGAGCAGTTCTTC. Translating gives CASSSPRTPHEQFF.

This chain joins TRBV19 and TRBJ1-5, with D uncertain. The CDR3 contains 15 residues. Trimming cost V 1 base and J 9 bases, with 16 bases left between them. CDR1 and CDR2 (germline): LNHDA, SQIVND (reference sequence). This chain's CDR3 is CASSIGRAQIRPQHF. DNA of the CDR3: TGTGCCAGTAGTATAGGGAGGGCCCAGATACGGCCCCAGCATTTT.

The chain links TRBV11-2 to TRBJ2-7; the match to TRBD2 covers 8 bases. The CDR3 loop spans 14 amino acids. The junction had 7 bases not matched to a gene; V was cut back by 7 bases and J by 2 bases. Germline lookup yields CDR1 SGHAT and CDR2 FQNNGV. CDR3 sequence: CASTRSGRTYEQYF. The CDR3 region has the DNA TGTGCCAGCACCCGAAGCGGGAGAACCTACGAGCAGTACTTC.

As DNA, the CDR3 is TGTGCCAGCGGTTCCTTCGGGGACAGCGGCGGCTACACCTTC. This encodes CASGSFGDSGGYTF. This chain links TRBV7-3 with TRBJ1-2, with 7 bases that match TRBD1. Germline values: CDR1 SGHTA, CDR2 FQGTGA. CDR3 size: 14 residues. V gave up 8 bases and J gave up 8 bases; unmatched junction bases: 14.

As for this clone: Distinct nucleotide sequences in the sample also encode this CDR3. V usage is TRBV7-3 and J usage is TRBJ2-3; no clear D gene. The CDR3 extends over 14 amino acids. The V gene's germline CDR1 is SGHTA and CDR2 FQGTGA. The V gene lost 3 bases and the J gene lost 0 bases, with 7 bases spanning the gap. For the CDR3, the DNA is TGTGCCAGCAGCTTCGGTCTAAGCACAGATACGCAGTATTTT. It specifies CASSFGLSTDTQYF.

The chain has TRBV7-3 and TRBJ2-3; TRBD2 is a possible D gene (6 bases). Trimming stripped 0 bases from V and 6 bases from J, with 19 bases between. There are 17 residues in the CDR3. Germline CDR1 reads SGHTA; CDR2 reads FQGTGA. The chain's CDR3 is CASSLTGGTVSPDTQYF. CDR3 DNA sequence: TGTGCCAGCAGCTTAACTGGCGGGACCGTGAGTCCGGATACGCAGTATTTT.

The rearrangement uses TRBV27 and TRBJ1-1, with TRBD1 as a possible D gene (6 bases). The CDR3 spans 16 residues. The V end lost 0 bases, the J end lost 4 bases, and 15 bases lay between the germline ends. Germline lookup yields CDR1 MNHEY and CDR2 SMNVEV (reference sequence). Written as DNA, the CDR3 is TGTGCCAGCAGTTTATCTGTTGGGGGGGGCGGCACTGAAGCTTTCTTT. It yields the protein CASSLSVGGGGTEAFF.

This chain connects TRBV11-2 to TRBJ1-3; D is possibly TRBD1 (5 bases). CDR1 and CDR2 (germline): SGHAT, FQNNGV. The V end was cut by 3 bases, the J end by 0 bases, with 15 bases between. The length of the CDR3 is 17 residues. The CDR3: CASSFLGPTSSGNTIYF. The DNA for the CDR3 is TGTGCCAGCAGCTTTTTGGGGCCGACGAGCTCTGGAAACACCATATATTTT.

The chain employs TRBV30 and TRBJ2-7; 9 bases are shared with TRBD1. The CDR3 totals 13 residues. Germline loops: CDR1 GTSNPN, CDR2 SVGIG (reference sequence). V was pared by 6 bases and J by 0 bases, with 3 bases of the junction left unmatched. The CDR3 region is CACRDRDSYEQYF. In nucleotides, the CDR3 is TGTGCCTGCCGGGACAGGGACTCCTACGAGCAGTACTTC.

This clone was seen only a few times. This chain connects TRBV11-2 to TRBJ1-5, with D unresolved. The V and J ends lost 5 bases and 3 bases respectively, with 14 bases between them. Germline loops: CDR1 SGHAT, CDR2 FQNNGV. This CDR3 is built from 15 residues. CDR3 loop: CASSKAVAANQPQHF. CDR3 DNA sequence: TGTGCCAGCAGCAAAGCAGTGGCGGCCAATCAGCCCCAGCATTTT.

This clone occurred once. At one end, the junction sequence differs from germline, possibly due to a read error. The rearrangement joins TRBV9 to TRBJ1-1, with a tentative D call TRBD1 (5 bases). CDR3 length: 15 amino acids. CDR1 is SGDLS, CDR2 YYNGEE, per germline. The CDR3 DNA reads TGTGCCAGCAGCCAAAGAGCAGGGCTGAACGCTGAAGCTTTCTTT. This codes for CASSQRAGLNAEAFF.

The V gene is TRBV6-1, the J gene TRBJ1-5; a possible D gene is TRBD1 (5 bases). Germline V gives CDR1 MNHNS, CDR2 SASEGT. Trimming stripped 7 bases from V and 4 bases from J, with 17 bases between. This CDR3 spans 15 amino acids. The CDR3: CASTQSDSFNQPQHF. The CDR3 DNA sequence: TGTGCCAGCACCCAATCCGACAGCTTTAATCAGCCCCAGCATTTT.

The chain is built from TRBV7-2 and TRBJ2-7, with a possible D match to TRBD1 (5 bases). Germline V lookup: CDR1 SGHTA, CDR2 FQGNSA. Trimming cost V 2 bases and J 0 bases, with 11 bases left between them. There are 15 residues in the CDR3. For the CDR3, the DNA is TGTGCCAGCAGCTTACAGCAGGGATCCTCCTACGAGCAGTACTTC. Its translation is CASSLQQGSSYEQYF.

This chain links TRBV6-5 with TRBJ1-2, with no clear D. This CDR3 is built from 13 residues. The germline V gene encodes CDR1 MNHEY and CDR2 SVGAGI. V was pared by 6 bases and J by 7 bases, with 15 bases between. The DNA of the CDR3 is TGTGCCAGCAGGCAAACTCTAACAGTTGGCTACACCTTC. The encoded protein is CASRQTLTVGYTF.